These 27 T cell receptor beta chains share one sample of origin, sequenced in a study of blood T cell repertoires in COVID-19. Using immunoSEQ multiplex PCR, the repertoire was profiled, and TCRdb retains in-frame clones only, with some absent. The data show some 250,000 clones, with around 93% seen just once and approximately 1.3% held by the top ten. The source material was PBMCs or T cells enriched from blood (not recorded which). The receptors here all came from a human donor in a cohort exposed to, infected with or recovered from COVID-19 (not recorded which). The donor label of this sample is uncertain.

This rearrangement joins TRBV5-1 to TRBJ2-2; tentative D call: TRBD1 (6 bases). Per the germline V gene, CDR1 is SGHRS and CDR2 is YFSETQ. Trimming removed 4 bases at V and 8 bases at J, with 18 bases between. This CDR3 has 15 amino acids. The CDR3 spells CASSAGTRGLGELFF. CDR3 sequence (DNA): TGCGCCAGCAGCGCCGGGACACGGGGTTTGGGGGAGCTGTTTTTT. Full variable domain (missing parts from reference TRBV5-1 and TRBJ2-2): KAGVTQTPRYLIKTRGQQVTLSCSPISGHRSVSWYQQTPGQGLQFLFEYFSETQRNKGNFPGRFSGRQFSNSRSEMNVSTLELGDSALYLCASSAGTRGLGELFFGEGSRLTVL.

CDR3 residues: CAYHHRGRDGYTF. The CDR3 DNA sequence: TGTGCCTACCATCACAGGGGACGGGATGGCTACACCTTC. The chain couples TRBV30 to TRBJ1-2; 7 nucleotides match TRBD1. The CDR3 spans 13 residues. The germline V gene has CDR1 GTSNPN and CDR2 SVGIG (reference sequence). The J segment lost 6 bases and the V segment lost 7 bases, leaving 11 bases of the junction unmatched.

The chain carries TRBV7-3 and TRBJ2-1, with 7 bases lining up with TRBD1. J lost 2 bases, V lost 4 bases, and 2 bases had no gene match. This CDR3 has 14 residues. CDR1 and CDR2 (germline): SGHTA, FQGTGA. The CDR3 loop is CASSSTGTYNEQFF. The CDR3 nucleotides read TGTGCCAGCAGCTCGACAGGGACCTACAATGAGCAGTTCTTC.

The chain uses TRBV6-2 or TRBV6-3 and TRBJ2-3, with 8 bases that match TRBD2. This CDR3 has 14 residues. V trimming: 5 bases; J trimming: 11 bases; junction bases outside the gene matches: 12. From germline, CDR1 is MNHEY and CDR2 SVGEGT. The CDR3 loop reads CASSRGTRLIGQYF. CDR3 bases: TGTGCCAGCAGTCGGGGGACTAGATTAATTGGGCAGTATTTT.

This clone was found once. V usage is TRBV4-1 and J usage is TRBJ2-1; D is undetermined. From germline, CDR1 is MGHRA and CDR2 YSYEKL. V lost 4 bases and J 5 bases, leaving 9 bases between the germline ends. The CDR3 is 13 residues long. CDR3 in amino acids: CASSLKLNNEQFF. CDR3 in DNA: TGCGCCAGCAGCCTCAAACTTAACAATGAGCAGTTCTTC.

V is TRBV25-1 and J is TRBJ2-7; 9 bases are a match to TRBD2. Germline values: CDR1 MGHDK, CDR2 SYGVNS. With 6 bases clipped from V and 4 bases from J, the junction kept 4 bases outside the gene matches. The CDR3 spans 13 residues. CDR3 DNA sequence: TGTGCCAGCAGGGGCGGGGGGGCTTACGAGCAGTACTTC. It translates to CASRGGGAYEQYF.

The count of this clone is one. The V gene is TRBV7-9, the J gene TRBJ1-1; 9 bases align to TRBD1. The CDR3 is made up of 14 amino acids. Germline V gives CDR1 SEHNR, CDR2 FQNEAQ (reference sequence). V shed 1 base and J 5 bases; nucleotides not matched to a gene: 2. The CDR3 coding sequence is TGTGCCAGCAGCTTAGACAGGGGGCAGACTGAAGCTTTCTTT. Its protein is CASSLDRGQTEAFF. Variable domain in full (rest from reference TRBV7-9 and TRBJ1-1): DTGVSQNPRHKITKRGQNVTFRCDPISEHNRLYWYRQTLGQGPEFLTYFQNEAQLEKSRLLSDRFSAERPKGSFSTLEIQRTEQGDSAMYLCASSLDRGQTEAFFGQGTRLTVV.

The gene calls are TRBV9 and TRBJ1-2, with D unresolved. The germline V gene has CDR1 SGDLS and CDR2 YYNGEE. The CDR3 totals 16 residues. The V and J ends lost 0 bases and 0 bases respectively, with 12 bases between them. CDR3: CASSVGTTVSNYGYTF. The CDR3 coding sequence is TGTGCCAGCAGCGTAGGAACCACAGTCTCTAACTATGGCTACACCTTC.

The CDR3 loop is CASSLGGLQYF. The DNA of the CDR3 is TGTGCCAGCAGTCTAGGGGGTCTGCAGTACTTC. This sequence joins TRBV25-1 and TRBJ2-7, with D possibly TRBD1 on 6 matching bases. The germline V and J ends were trimmed by 5 bases and 9 bases, with 11 bases remaining between them. The CDR3 is 11 amino acids. Germline lookup yields CDR1 MGHDK and CDR2 SYGVNS.

This chain connects TRBV29-1 to TRBJ2-7, with 10 positions matching TRBD1. Germline V CDR1 and CDR2: SQVTM, ANQGSEA. Germline trimming cut 5 bases from V and 6 bases from J; bases unmatched to any gene: 7. This CDR3 has 13 amino acids. The CDR3 loop is CSVPGQGTSEQYF. The CDR3 DNA is TGCAGCGTTCCGGGACAGGGGACGAGCGAGCAGTACTTC.

This chain links TRBV5-6 with TRBJ2-1; D possibly corresponds to TRBD2 (5 bases). V lost 1 base and J lost 2, with 16 bases in between. Germline V lookup: CDR1 SGHDT, CDR2 YYEEEE. The CDR3 covers 17 residues. The DNA of the CDR3 is TGTGCCAGCAGCTTGCTCCCTCGAGGGCCCCCCTACAATGAGCAGTTCTTC. Residues: CASSLLPRGPPYNEQFF.

CDR3: CASSVDEAGRADTQYF. CDR3 in DNA: TGTGCCAGCAGCGTAGATGAGGCGGGGAGGGCAGATACGCAGTATTTT. This chain links TRBV9 with TRBJ2-3; 7 nucleotides agree with TRBD2. This CDR3 has 16 residues. CDR1 and CDR2 from the germline V gene are SGDLS and YYNGEE. The V gene end was trimmed by 0 bases and the J gene end by 4 bases; junction bases not matched to a gene: 8.

This clone was recorded once. V and J are TRBV27 and TRBJ2-7; 10 nucleotides agree with TRBD2. Germline lookup yields CDR1 MNHEY and CDR2 SMNVEV (reference sequence). This CDR3 region has 15 residues. Unmatched junction bases numbered 3, after V lost 2 bases and J lost 2 bases. The CDR3 DNA follows: TGTGCCAGCAGTTTACTAGCGGGGGAACCCTACGAGCAGTACTTC. This encodes CASSLLAGEPYEQYF.

This clone was seen a handful of times. The chain joins TRBV5-8 to TRBJ1-3, with no clear D. The CDR3 has 12 residues. Germline loops: CDR1 SGHTS, CDR2 YDEGEE. The ends were cut back, 4 bases at V and 8 bases at J, with 10 bases in the middle. CDR3 protein: CASSPHRDTIYF. The DNA of the CDR3 is TGTGCCAGCAGCCCTCACAGAGACACCATATATTTT.

The rearrangement links TRBV3-1 (or the pseudogene TRBV3-2) to TRBJ1-2; TRBD1 aligns across 7 bases. CDR3 length: 15 amino acids. V lost 5 bases and J lost 0; bases outside the gene matches: 6. CDR1 and CDR2 (germline): LGHDT, YNNKEL (reference sequence). CDR3 amino acids: CASSLGTVPNYGYTF. The CDR3 nucleotides read TGTGCCAGCAGCTTGGGGACAGTCCCTAACTATGGCTACACCTTC.

The rearrangement uses TRBV19 and TRBJ2-5; TRBD1 might be the D (6 bases). The V gene's germline CDR1 is LNHDA and CDR2 SQIVND (reference sequence). The CDR3 length is 14 residues. Trimming pared 5 bases from V and 5 bases from J, leaving 15 bases between. The CDR3 spells CASSAQGTFETQYF. The DNA of the CDR3 is TGTGCCAGTAGTGCACAGGGTACTTTCGAGACCCAGTACTTC. The full variable domain, in which reference TRBV19 and TRBJ2-5 provide the parts outside the CDR3, is DGGITQSPKYLFRKEGQNVTLSCEQNLNHDAMYWYRQDPGQGLRLIYYSQIVNDFQKGDIAEGYSVSREKKESFPLTVTSAQKNPTAFYLCASSAQGTFETQYFGPGTRLLVL.

The chain carries TRBV27 and TRBJ2-7; D may be TRBD1 (6 bases). With 3 bases removed from V and 7 bases from J, the gap between germline ends came to 13 bases. CDR1 MNHEY and CDR2 SMNVEV come from the germline V gene (reference sequence). The CDR3 has 13 residues. The CDR3: CASSFGQRREQYF. CDR3 sequence (DNA): TGTGCCAGCAGTTTCGGACAGCGGCGGGAGCAGTACTTC.

The chain carries TRBV9 and TRBJ1-2, with D unclear. Trimming stripped 0 bases from V and 4 bases from J, with 19 bases between. The CDR3 has 17 amino acids. Germline CDR1 SGDLS, CDR2 YYNGEE. CDR3 nucleotide sequence: TGTGCCAGCAGCGTAGGGGCAGTCCTCGCCCGCCCCTATGGCTACACCTTC. Translation gives CASSVGAVLARPYGYTF.

This clone was picked up one time. The chain couples TRBV10-3 to TRBJ1-1; tentatively, D is TRBD1 (6 bases). Trimming removed 4 bases from V and 5 bases from J, with 14 bases in between. CDR3 size: 14 residues. CDR1 is ENHRY and CDR2 is SYGVKD in the germline V gene. This CDR3 is CAISGGGGVTEAFF. For the CDR3, the DNA is TGTGCCATCAGTGGAGGTGGGGGCGTAACTGAAGCTTTCTTT.

The chain joins TRBV24-1 to TRBJ2-3; D perhaps matches TRBD1 (6 bases). CDR1 and CDR2 (germline): KGHDR, SFDVKD. The CDR3 is made up of 13 amino acids. The V and J ends lost 12 bases and 1 base respectively, with 13 bases between them. DNA of the CDR3: TGTGCCTCGCGACAGGAGGGCACAGATACGCAGTATTTT. Translated: CASRQEGTDTQYF.

The chain uses TRBV28 and TRBJ2-7, with unresolved D. V was clipped by 3 bases and J by 6 bases, with 3 bases between them. Per germline, CDR1 MDHEN and CDR2 SYDVKM. The CDR3 runs to 10 residues. The CDR3 sequence: CASSFGEQYF. The DNA of the CDR3 is TGTGCCAGCAGTTTCGGCGAGCAGTACTTC.

This chain connects TRBV5-5 to TRBJ2-7; D might be TRBD2 (6 bases). Germline-derived CDR1 and CDR2 are SGHKS and YYEKEE (reference sequence). The CDR3 covers 15 residues. V gave up 3 bases and J gave up 1 base, with 14 bases separating them. The DNA for the CDR3 is TGTGCCAGCAGCTGGGACTCCAGGGAGTCCTACGAGCAGTACTTC. This codes for CASSWDSRESYEQYF.

V is TRBV9 and J is TRBJ1-4, with 7 bases that match TRBD1. CDR3 length equals 15 residues. The J segment lost 5 bases and the V segment lost 2 bases, leaving 6 bases of the junction unmatched. Germline-derived CDR1 and CDR2 are SGDLS and YYNGEE. The CDR3 loop is CASSVAGTENEKLFF. Here the CDR3 DNA reads TGTGCCAGCAGCGTTGCCGGGACAGAGAATGAAAAACTGTTTTTT.

CDR3 in DNA: TGTGCCAGCAGCTCGCTGAGTGGCTACACCTTC. Its translation: CASSSLSGYTF. The chain carries TRBV9 and TRBJ1-2, with unresolved D. The CDR3 contains 11 residues. V shed 4 bases and J shed 7 bases, with 8 bases lying between them. The germline CDR1 and CDR2 sequences are SGDLS and YYNGEE.

This clone has only a few counts. The chain has TRBV10-3 and TRBJ1-1; no clear D. With 0 bases removed from V and 11 bases from J, the gap between germline ends came to 10 bases. Germline V gives CDR1 ENHRY, CDR2 SYGVKD. The CDR3 covers 12 residues. DNA of the CDR3: TGTGCCATCAGTGAGTCGAGGAGCGACGCTTTCTTT. Translation gives CAISESRSDAFF.

This clone is a singleton in its sample. The chain joins TRBV4-2 to TRBJ2-3, with 9 nucleotides matching TRBD2. Germline CDR1 LGHNA, CDR2 YNFKEQ. V gave up 0 bases and J gave up 3 bases; unmatched junction bases: 7. The CDR3 has 17 amino acids. CDR3 sequence (DNA): TGTGCCAGCAGCCAAGATCGGGCTAGCGGGGTTACAGATACGCAGTATTTT. Its translation is CASSQDRASGVTDTQYF.

The gene calls are TRBV7-2 and TRBJ1-3, with unresolved D. The V end lost 1 base, the J end lost 0 bases, and 13 bases lay between the germline ends. The CDR3 runs 17 residues. The germline V gene encodes CDR1 SGHTA and CDR2 FQGNSA. Here the CDR3 DNA reads TGTGCCAGCAGCTTAGATATCTGGGCCCTCTCTGGAAACACCATATATTTT. Translating it yields CASSLDIWALSGNTIYF. Full variable domain (rest looked up from reference TRBV7-2 and TRBJ1-3): GAGVSQSPSNKVTEKGKDVELRCDPISGHTALYWYRQSLGQGLEFLIYFQGNSAPDKSGLPSDRFSAERTGGSVSTLTIQRTQQEDSAVYLCASSLDIWALSGNTIYFGEGSWLTVV.